The clone carrying this T cell receptor (beta chain) was detected only a few times. No antigen is known for it. MiXCR was run by TCRdb on the reads, yielding one entry per CDR3 protein. The sample carries about 140,000 distinct CDR3 sequences, about 6.3% recorded once. The data belong to a study of T cell repertoires in cytomegalovirus infection. About the research overall: An indication of both CMV infection and matching HLA type came from public TCR beta signatures.

The study, taken as a whole, reports: It was HLA-C-restricted CMV-specific TCR beta clonotypes that dominated the response ex vivo. CMV carriers having the relevant HLA were flagged by cumulative public TCR beta family frequency.

CDR1 is SGHNT and CDR2 is YYREEE in the germline V gene (reference sequence). V shed 0 bases and J 7 bases; nucleotides not matched to a gene: 2. The CDR3 is 14 amino acids. The chain combines TRBV5-4 with TRBJ2-1; 9 bases align to TRBD2. Sequences were obtained from PBMCs. The sequence was obtained from a human donor in good health (CMV status not recorded). Some clones in this sample may be carry-over from other donors' samples. CDR3 in DNA: TGTGCCAGCAGCTTGGCCGGACTAGCGAATGAGCAGTTCTTC. This codes for CASSLAGLANEQFF.